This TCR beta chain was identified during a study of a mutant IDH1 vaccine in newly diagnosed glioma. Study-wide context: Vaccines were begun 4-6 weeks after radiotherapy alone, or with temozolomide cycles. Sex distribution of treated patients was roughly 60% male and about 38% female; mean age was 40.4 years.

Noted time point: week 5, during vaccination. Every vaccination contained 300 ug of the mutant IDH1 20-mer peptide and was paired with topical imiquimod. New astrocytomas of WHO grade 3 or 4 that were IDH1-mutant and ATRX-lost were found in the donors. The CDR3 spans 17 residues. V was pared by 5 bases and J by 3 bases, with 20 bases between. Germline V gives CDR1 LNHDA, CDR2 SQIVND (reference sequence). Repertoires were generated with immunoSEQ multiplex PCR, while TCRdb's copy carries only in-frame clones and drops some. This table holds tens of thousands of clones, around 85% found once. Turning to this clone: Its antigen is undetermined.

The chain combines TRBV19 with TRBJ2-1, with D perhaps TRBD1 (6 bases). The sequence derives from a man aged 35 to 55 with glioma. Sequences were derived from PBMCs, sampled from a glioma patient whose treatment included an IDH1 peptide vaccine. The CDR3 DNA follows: TGTGCCAGTAGTGGTTACCCCGGGACATCGAACTACAATGAGCAGTTCTTC. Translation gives CASSGYPGTSNYNEQFF.